These 8 T cell receptor beta chains originate from one sample sequenced in a study of blood T cell repertoires in COVID-19. TCRdb keeps only in-frame clones here, not all; method: immunoSEQ multiplex PCR. The repertoire holds about 110,000 clones, approximately 78% seen once, with roughly 7.9% in the top ten. Input material: peripheral blood. The source is a man between 65 and 80 years old with acute or convalescent COVID-19.

V gene TRBV25-1 combines with J gene TRBJ2-3; TRBD2 aligns across 9 bases. Germline trimming cut 10 bases from V and 1 base from J; bases unmatched to any gene: 6. The CDR3 loop spans 14 amino acids. CDR1 and CDR2 (germline): MGHDK, SYGVNS. The CDR3 DNA sequence: TGTGCCACCCTGTTAGCGGGGGGCACAGATACGCAGTATTTT. This codes for CATLLAGGTDTQYF.

The chain combines TRBV5-5 with TRBJ1-6; TRBD1 is a possible D gene (6 bases). The germline V and J ends were trimmed by 2 bases and 6 bases, with 12 bases remaining between them. From germline, CDR1 is SGHKS and CDR2 YYEKEE (reference sequence). CDR3 length equals 15 residues. CDR3 loop: CASSFGGAGNSPLHF. The CDR3 DNA follows: TGTGCCAGCAGCTTTGGGGGCGCCGGTAATTCACCCCTCCACTTT.

The V call is TRBV7-9, the J call TRBJ1-2; 8 nucleotides align to TRBD1. V gave up 4 bases and J gave up 5 bases; unmatched junction bases: 21. Germline CDR1 SEHNR, CDR2 FQNEAQ (reference sequence). The CDR3 sequence is 19 residues long. Written as DNA, the CDR3 is TGTGCCAGCAGCTCCCCACCTCTCTTCCGGGACAGGAATAAATATGGCTACACCTTC. Translation gives CASSSPPLFRDRNKYGYTF. The full variable domain, its missing parts supplied by reference TRBV7-9 and TRBJ1-2, is DTGVSQNPRHKITKRGQNVTFRCDPISEHNRLYWYRQTLGQGPEFLTYFQNEAQLEKSRLLSDRFSAERPKGSFSTLEIQRTEQGDSAMYLCASSSPPLFRDRNKYGYTFGSGTRLTVV.

The chain links TRBV27 to TRBJ2-7, with D possibly matching TRBD1 (5 bases). Germline V gene sequence: CDR1 MNHEY, CDR2 SMNVEV (reference sequence). V shed 5 bases and J shed 4 bases, with 12 bases lying between them. The CDR3 consists of 13 residues. CDR3 residues: CASSPRALYEQYF. In nucleotides, the CDR3 is TGTGCCAGCAGTCCCAGGGCCCTATACGAGCAGTACTTC.

This clone has more than one count but fewer than ten. The CDR3, as DNA: TGCGCCAGCAGCTCCCAGGGACAGGCTGGAAACACCATATATTTT. It codes for CASSSQGQAGNTIYF. The chain employs TRBV5-1 and TRBJ1-3; TRBD1 aligns across 8 bases. The CDR3 is made up of 15 amino acids. CDR1 is SGHRS, CDR2 YFSETQ, per germline. Losses at the gene ends were 3 bases for V and 2 bases for J; bases not matched to a gene: 4.

This chain uses TRBV7-9 with TRBJ2-2; D is ambiguous. Germline V gene data show CDR1 as SEHNR and CDR2 as FQNEAQ (reference sequence). Trimming left V 5 bases short and J 8 bases short, with 12 bases between. The CDR3 runs 13 residues. This chain's CDR3 is CASSLTYGGELFF. For the CDR3, the DNA is TGTGCCAGCAGCCTCACTTATGGTGGGGAGCTGTTTTTT.

The chain joins TRBV18 to TRBJ2-3; D unresolved. This CDR3 has 16 residues. Germline loops: CDR1 KGHSH, CDR2 LQKENI. Trimming took off 0 bases at V and 2 bases at J, with 12 bases between the two ends. This CDR3 is CASSPPRNSFTDTQYF. The CDR3 DNA reads as TGTGCCAGCTCACCACCCAGGAACTCCTTCACAGATACGCAGTATTTT.

The CDR3 loop reads CAHQGQNTGELFF. In DNA, the CDR3 is TGTGCCCACCAGGGACAGAACACCGGGGAGCTGTTTTTT. J is TRBJ2-2 and V is TRBV30; possibly TRBD1 for D (6 bases). Germline CDR1 GTSNPN, CDR2 SVGIG (reference sequence). This CDR3 has 13 residues. V was trimmed by 8 bases and J by 1 base, leaving 11 bases between them.